These T cell receptor beta chains were read from a single sample in a study of shared clonotypes between healthy human individuals. The protocol was immunoSEQ multiplex PCR, while the TCRdb copy is restricted to in-frame clones and leaves out a portion. The table includes approximately 980,000 clones, 70% to 85% detected once. Sequenced material: memory CD4+ T cells sorted from blood. The receptors stem from a man aged 18 to 29 in good health. Each CDR3 is given with its conserved first and last residue. The order of the fields is D gene, V gene, clone size, J gene, CDR3 DNA, CDR3 protein. D genes are given only for firm matches. A clone size is listed for some rows: how often the clone was seen (once, few, many), or a class if it is expanded.

TRBD1	TRBV7-9	.	TRBJ2-7	TGTGCCAGCACTCCCCGGACAGGGTACTCCTACGAGCAGTACTTC	CASTPRTGYSYEQYF
.	TRBV5-1	.	TRBJ1-2	TGCGCCAGCAGCTCCAAAATCTCGACAGCTAACTATGGCTACACCTTC	CASSSKISTANYGYTF
.	TRBV19	.	TRBJ2-3	TGTGCCAGTAAAAGACTAGACGTTTCCCCAGATACGCAGTATTTT	CASKRLDVSPDTQYF
.	TRBV30	many	TRBJ2-5	TGTGCCTGGCAACAGGGCAGCATGCGAGAGACCCAGTACTTC	CAWQQGSMRETQYF
TRBD1	TRBV19	.	TRBJ2-6	TGTGCCAGTAGTACCGACAGGGAGCCTGGGGCCAACGTCCTGACTTTC	CASSTDREPGANVLTF
.	TRBV5-6	few	TRBJ1-3	TGTGCCAGCAGCTTGAATAGCATCTCTGGAAACACCATATATTTT	CASSLNSISGNTIYF
.	TRBV5-6	.	TRBJ2-6	TGTGCCAGCAGCACGGACAGGGCCAACGTCCTGACTTTC	CASSTDRANVLTF
TRBD2	TRBV30	.	TRBJ2-7	TGTGCCTGGAGCTTTAAACTGGCGGGAGGAAGGTACGAGCAGTACTTC	CAWSFKLAGGRYEQYF
.	TRBV5-4	.	TRBJ2-7	TGTGCCAGCAGCTTGTACAGGGACGAGCAGTACTTC	CASSLYRDEQYF
.	TRBV5-4	.	TRBJ2-7	TGTGCCAGCAGCCTAGAGATTACTAATTCACGGAACGAGCAGTACTTC	CASSLEITNSRNEQYF
.	TRBV11-2	once	TRBJ2-7	TGTGCCAGCAGCTTAGGGGGGAACGAGCAGTACTTC	CASSLGGNEQYF
.	TRBV19	.	TRBJ1-5	TGTGCCAGTAGTATATCGGGGGTTAGGAGCAATCAGCCCCAGCATTTT	CASSISGVRSNQPQHF
TRBD1	TRBV15	.	TRBJ1-2	TGTGCCACCAGCAGAGTTACCGGGACAGTGGACTATGGCTACACCTTC	CATSRVTGTVDYGYTF
.	TRBV18	.	TRBJ2-3	TGTGCCAGCTCCCCCTTGAGCGGCAGCGGCACAGATACGCAGTATTTT	CASSPLSGSGTDTQYF
TRBD1	TRBV18	.	TRBJ2-3	TGTGCCAGCTCAGGACAGGGTTCCACAGATACGCAGTATTTT	CASSGQGSTDTQYF
.	TRBV6-6	once	TRBJ1-2	TGTGCCAGCACCAAGGGGGGAGTTGGCTACACCTTC	CASTKGGVGYTF
TRBD1	TRBV27	.	TRBJ1-1	TGTGCCAGCAGTCTCACCGGACAGGGAACTGAAGCTTTCTTT	CASSLTGQGTEAFF
.	TRBV11-2	.	TRBJ2-5	TGTGCCAGCAGCTTAGCCGGGACTGGTAAAGAGACCCAGTACTTC	CASSLAGTGKETQYF
.	TRBV5-1	.	TRBJ1-4	TGCGCCAGCAGCTTGGTTCCCCTCTGGGGTGGGAATGAAAAACTGTTTTTT	CASSLVPLWGGNEKLFF
.	TRBV6-1	.	TRBJ2-3	TGTGCCAGTTCCCTCGGGGGCACAGATACGCAGTATTTT	CASSLGGTDTQYF
.	TRBV7-9	.	TRBJ1-1	TGTGCCAGCAGCTACGGGGCGAACACTGAAGCTTTCTTT	CASSYGANTEAFF
.	TRBV4-2	.	TRBJ1-1	TGTGCCAGCAGCCCACAGGGAATGAACACTGAAGCTTTCTTT	CASSPQGMNTEAFF
.	TRBV6-1	.	TRBJ2-7	TGTGCCAGCAGTGAAGGGCACCAGCTTTCCTACGAGCAGTACTTC	CASSEGHQLSYEQYF
TRBD1	TRBV6-5	.	TRBJ2-7	TGTGCCAGCAGTCCCTGGCGGACAGGGGACGAGCAGTACTTC	CASSPWRTGDEQYF
.	TRBV18	once	TRBJ2-7	TGTGCCAGCTCACCAGGGGACAAAACCTACGAGCAGTACTTC	CASSPGDKTYEQYF
TRBD1	TRBV18	.	TRBJ2-2	TGTGCCAGCTCACCAGGGACAGGGTATTGGACCGGGGAGCTGTTTTTT	CASSPGTGYWTGELFF
.	TRBV15	.	TRBJ2-1	TGTGCCACCAGCCCTAAGGGGGGACAGATGTACAATGAGCAGTTCTTC	CATSPKGGQMYNEQFF
.	TRBV11-3	.	TRBJ2-7	TGTGCCAGCAGCTTATCCGGCCCCAGCGAGCAGTACTTC	CASSLSGPSEQYF
.	TRBV14	few	TRBJ1-6	TGTGCCAGCAGCCAGGACAGATATAATTCACCCCTCCACTTT	CASSQDRYNSPLHF
.	TRBV5-8	.	TRBJ1-2	TGTGCCAGCAGCTTGGAAGGGACGGACGTCTATGGCTACACCTTC	CASSLEGTDVYGYTF
TRBD2	TRBV7-2	.	TRBJ2-7	TGTGCCAGCAGCGCCGGGACTAGTCCCTTCTACGAGCAGTACTTC	CASSAGTSPFYEQYF